This TCR beta chain was captured by sequencing in a study of beta chain features in type 1 diabetes. In its sample, this clone was seen a few times. Antigen specificity is unknown. General study results and limits: Sequencing of cDNA might inflate the share of cells that strongly express TCR.

V lost 0 bases to trimming and J lost 3 bases; unmatched junction nucleotides: 12. Germline lookup yields CDR1 GTSNPN and CDR2 SVGIG (reference sequence). CDR3 length equals 17 residues. The investigators reverse transcribed all of the isolated RNA, so they sequenced expressed TCRB transcripts. Sequenced by immunoSEQ multiplex PCR; TCRdb stores in-frame clones only, minus some. The sample carries about 410,000 clones, around 14% recorded once. The rearrangement links TRBV30 to TRBJ2-7; TRBD2 aligns across 9 bases. The receptor comes from a man aged 25 to 45 in good health. The specimen sequenced was naive CD4+ T cells from blood. CDR3 DNA: TGTGCCTGGAGTGTACCCATAAGCGGGAGGACATACTACGAGCAGTACGTC. Translation: CAWSVPISGRTYYEQYV.